This T cell receptor (beta chain) was documented in a study of blood T cell repertoires in COVID-19. Repertoires were generated with immunoSEQ multiplex PCR, while TCRdb's copy carries only in-frame clones and drops some. Of more than 200,000 clones detected, 88% appear once; the ten largest clones hold roughly 3.7%. In germline, CDR1 is LNHDA, CDR2 SQIVND (reference sequence). The CDR3 spans 16 residues. Germline trimming cut 5 bases from V and 1 base from J; bases unmatched to any gene: 7. The source is a woman in her thirties who had been exposed to COVID-19. The rearrangement joins TRBV19 to TRBJ1-5; 8 bases fit TRBD1. Sequenced sample: PBMCs or T cells enriched from blood (not recorded which). CDR3 sequence (DNA): TGTGCCAGTAGTCTGACAGGGGCCCGGAGCAATCAGCCCCAGCATTTT. It encodes CASSLTGARSNQPQHF.